The clone carrying this T cell receptor beta chain is labeled as medium-sized. Its antigen is currently unknown. Germline values: CDR1 SGHAT, CDR2 FQNNGV. The V and J ends lost 5 bases and 6 bases respectively, with 14 bases between them. The CDR3 extends over 13 amino acids. The data belong to a study of metastatic and nonmetastatic thyroid tumors. Study summary: Across peripheral blood and tumor or nodule tissue samples taken from malignant and benign thyroid patients, the repertoires were compared with one another. Study-wide results and caveats: Reportedly, malignant thyroid tumors had significantly higher TCR beta diversity than benign nodules, in blood and tumor.

Authors' methods: It was from CDR3 differences across clinicopathological groups that a distant-metastasis classifier for papillary thyroid cancer was built. TCRdb re-called the PCR reads through MiXCR. What appears here as the V and J calls and clone size reflects TCRdb's work, not the paper's. The sample has tens of thousands of clones; roughly 17% are singletons. Treatment of any kind had been given to no patient before thyroid surgery. The specimen sequenced was tumor tissue. The origin of this receptor is a female donor with papillary thyroid cancer or a benign thyroid nodule (not recorded which). Some clones in this sample may be carry-over from other donors' samples. This chain connects TRBV11-2 to TRBJ2-7; tentative D call: TRBD1 (6 bases). CDR3 sequence reads: CASSPGTLFEQYF. The CDR3 nucleotides read TGTGCCAGCAGCCCCGGGACACTTTTCGAGCAGTACTTC.